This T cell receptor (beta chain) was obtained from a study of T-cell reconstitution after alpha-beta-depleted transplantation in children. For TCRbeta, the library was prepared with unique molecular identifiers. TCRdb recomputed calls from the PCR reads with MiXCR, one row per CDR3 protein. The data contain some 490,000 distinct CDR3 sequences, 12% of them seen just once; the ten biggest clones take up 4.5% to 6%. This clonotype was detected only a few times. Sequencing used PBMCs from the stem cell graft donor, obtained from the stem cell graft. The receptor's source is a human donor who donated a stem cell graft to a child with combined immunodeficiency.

The CDR3 is CASSYSYSTAYEQYF. In DNA, the CDR3 is TGTGCCAGCAGTTACTCGTACAGTACAGCCTACGAGCAGTACTTC. J is TRBJ2-7 and V is TRBV6-5, with D hard to call. Germline CDR1 MNHEY, CDR2 SVGAGI. V was clipped by 0 bases and J by 2 bases, with 11 bases between them. This CDR3 spans 15 amino acids.